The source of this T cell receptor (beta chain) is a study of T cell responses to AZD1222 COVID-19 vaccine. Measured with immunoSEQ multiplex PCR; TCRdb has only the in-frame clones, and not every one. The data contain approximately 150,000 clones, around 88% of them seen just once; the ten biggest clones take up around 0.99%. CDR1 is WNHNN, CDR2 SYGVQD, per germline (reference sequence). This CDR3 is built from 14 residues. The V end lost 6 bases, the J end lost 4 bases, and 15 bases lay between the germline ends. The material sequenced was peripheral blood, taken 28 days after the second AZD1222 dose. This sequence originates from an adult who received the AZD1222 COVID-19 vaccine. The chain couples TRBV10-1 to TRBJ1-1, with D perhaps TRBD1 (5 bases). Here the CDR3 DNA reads TGCGCCAGCAGCGTTGGGACCCTTGGCACTGAAGCTTTCTTT. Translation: CASSVGTLGTEAFF.